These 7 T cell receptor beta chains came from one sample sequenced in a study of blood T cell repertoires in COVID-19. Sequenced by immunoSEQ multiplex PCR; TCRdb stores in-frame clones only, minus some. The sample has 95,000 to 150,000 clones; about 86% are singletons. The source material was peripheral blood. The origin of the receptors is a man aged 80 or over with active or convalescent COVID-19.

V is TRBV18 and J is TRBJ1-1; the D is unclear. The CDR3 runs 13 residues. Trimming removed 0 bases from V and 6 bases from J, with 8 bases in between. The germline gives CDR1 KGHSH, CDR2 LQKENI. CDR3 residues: CASSPPVGAEAFF. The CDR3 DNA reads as TGTGCCAGCTCACCACCGGTGGGAGCTGAAGCTTTCTTT.

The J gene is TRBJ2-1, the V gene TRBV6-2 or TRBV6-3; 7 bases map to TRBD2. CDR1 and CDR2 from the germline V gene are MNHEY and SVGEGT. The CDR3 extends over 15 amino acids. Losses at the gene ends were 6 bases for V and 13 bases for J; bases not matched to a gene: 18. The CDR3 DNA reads TGTGCCAGCAGCTTAAGTGGGAGGGTACGGGTTGGACAGTTCTTC. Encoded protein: CASSLSGRVRVGQFF.

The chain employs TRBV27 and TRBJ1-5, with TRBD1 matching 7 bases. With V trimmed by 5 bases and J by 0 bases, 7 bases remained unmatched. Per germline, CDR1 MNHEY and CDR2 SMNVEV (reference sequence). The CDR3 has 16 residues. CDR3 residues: CASSRGQTGSNQPQHF. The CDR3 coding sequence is TGTGCCAGCAGTCGGGGACAGACAGGTAGCAATCAGCCCCAGCATTTT.

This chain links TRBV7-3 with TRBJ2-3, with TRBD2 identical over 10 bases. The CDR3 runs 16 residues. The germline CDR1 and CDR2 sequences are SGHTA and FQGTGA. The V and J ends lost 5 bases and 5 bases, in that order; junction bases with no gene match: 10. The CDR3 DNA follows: TGTGCCAGCAGCACCAGCGGGGGGGCCAAATTAGATACGCAGTATTTT. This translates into CASSTSGGAKLDTQYF.

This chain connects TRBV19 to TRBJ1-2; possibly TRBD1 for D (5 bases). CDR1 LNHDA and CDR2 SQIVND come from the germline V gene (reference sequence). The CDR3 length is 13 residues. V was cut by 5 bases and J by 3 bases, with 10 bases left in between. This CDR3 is CASSPAGYYGYTF. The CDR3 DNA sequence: TGTGCCAGTAGTCCGGCAGGGTACTATGGCTACACCTTC.

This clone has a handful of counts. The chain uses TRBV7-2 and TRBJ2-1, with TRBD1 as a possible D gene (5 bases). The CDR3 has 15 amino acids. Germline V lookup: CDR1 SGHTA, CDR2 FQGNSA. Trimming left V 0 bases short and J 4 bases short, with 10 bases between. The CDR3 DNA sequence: TGTGCCAGCAGCTTAGCGCTGGACATTTACAATGAGCAGTTCTTC. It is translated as CASSLALDIYNEQFF. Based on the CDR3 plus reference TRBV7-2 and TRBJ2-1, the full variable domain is GAGVSQSPSNKVTEKGKDVELRCDPISGHTALYWYRQSLGQGLEFLIYFQGNSAPDKSGLPSDRFSAERTGGSVSTLTIQRTQQEDSAVYLCASSLALDIYNEQFFGPGTRLTVL.

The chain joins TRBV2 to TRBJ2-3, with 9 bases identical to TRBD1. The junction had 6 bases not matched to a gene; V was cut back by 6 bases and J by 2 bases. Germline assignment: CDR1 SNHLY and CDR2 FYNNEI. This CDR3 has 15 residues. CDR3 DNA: TGTGCCAGCAGGCCCGGGACAGGGTACACAGATACGCAGTATTTT. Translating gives CASRPGTGYTDTQYF.